Described below is a single T cell receptor beta chain sequence and its context. Its specificity is not known. This specimen comes from a study of Graves' ophthalmopathy and Graves' hyperthyroidism. General study findings and limits: At about 69% sensitivity and approximately 78% specificity, the model predicted progression of the ophthalmopathy.

Beta-chain TCR CDR3 regions were amplified from RNA transcripts. Second-round multiplex PCR followed a first-round RT-PCR using HTBI primers. TCRdb processed the multiplex PCR reads anew with MiXCR; each CDR3 protein has one entry. Among hundreds of thousands of distinct CDR3 sequences, around a fifth were seen once, and the ten largest hold under 3%. The CDR3 has 13 residues. V was pared by 3 bases and J by 1 base, with 6 bases between. The V gene's germline CDR1 is MNHEY and CDR2 SVGEGT. The receptor comes from a woman in her late teens or twenties with stable Graves' hyperthyroidism. The specimen was peripheral blood. This chain links TRBV6-2 or TRBV6-3 with TRBJ1-1; no reliable D call. Here the CDR3 reads CASSYNSNTEAFF. The CDR3 DNA reads as TGTGCCAGCAGTTATAACTCGAACACTGAAGCTTTCTTT.